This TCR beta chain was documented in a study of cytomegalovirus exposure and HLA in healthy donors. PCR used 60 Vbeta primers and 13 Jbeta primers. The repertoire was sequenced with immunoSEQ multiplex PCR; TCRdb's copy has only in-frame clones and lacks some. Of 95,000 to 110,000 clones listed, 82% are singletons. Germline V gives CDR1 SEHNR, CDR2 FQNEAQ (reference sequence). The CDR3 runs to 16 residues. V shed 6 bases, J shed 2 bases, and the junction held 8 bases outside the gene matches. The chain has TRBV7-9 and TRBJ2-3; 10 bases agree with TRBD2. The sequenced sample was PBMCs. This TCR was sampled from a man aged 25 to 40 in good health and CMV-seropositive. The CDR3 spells CASSRSGGVNTDTQYF. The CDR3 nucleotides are TGTGCCAGCAGTCGGAGCGGGGGGGTTAACACAGATACGCAGTATTTT.